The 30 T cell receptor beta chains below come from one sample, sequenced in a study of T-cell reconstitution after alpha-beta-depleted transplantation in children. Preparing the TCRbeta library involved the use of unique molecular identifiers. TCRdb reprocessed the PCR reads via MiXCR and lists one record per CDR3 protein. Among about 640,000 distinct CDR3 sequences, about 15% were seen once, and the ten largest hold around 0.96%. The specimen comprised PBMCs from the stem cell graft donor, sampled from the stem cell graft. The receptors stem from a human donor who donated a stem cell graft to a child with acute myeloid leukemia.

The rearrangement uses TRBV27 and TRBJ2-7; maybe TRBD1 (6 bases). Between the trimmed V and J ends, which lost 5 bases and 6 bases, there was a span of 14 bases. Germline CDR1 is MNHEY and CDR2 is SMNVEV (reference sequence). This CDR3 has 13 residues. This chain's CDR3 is CASSPRQASEQYF. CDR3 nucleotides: TGTGCCAGCAGTCCTAGACAGGCCAGCGAGCAGTACTTC.

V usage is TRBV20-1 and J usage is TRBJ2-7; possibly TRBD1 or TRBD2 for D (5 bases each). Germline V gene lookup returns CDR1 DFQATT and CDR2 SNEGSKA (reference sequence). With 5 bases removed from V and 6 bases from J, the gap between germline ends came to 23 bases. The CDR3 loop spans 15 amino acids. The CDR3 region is CSALGGARDLPEQYF. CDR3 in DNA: TGCAGTGCTCTAGGTGGGGCCCGGGACCTCCCCGAGCAGTACTTC.

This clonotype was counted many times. The CDR3 DNA sequence: TGTGCCAGCAGCTTGGAAACAGGGTATCTCTACGAGCAGTACTTC. Its protein is CASSLETGYLYEQYF. The chain couples TRBV11-2 to TRBJ2-7, with D possibly being TRBD1 (6 bases). Germline CDR1 SGHAT, CDR2 FQNNGV. V was clipped by 3 bases and J by 3 bases, with 15 bases between them. This CDR3 has 15 amino acids.

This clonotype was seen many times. Here the CDR3 DNA reads TGTGCCACCAGCAGAGGCCAGACTAGCGGGGGTTGGGATACGCAGTATTTT. Its protein is CATSRGQTSGGWDTQYF. This chain uses TRBV15 with TRBJ2-3, with 12 bases matching TRBD2. In germline, CDR1 is LNHNV, CDR2 YYDKDF (reference sequence). The length of the CDR3 is 17 residues. The V segment lost 1 base and the J segment 6 bases; nucleotides outside the gene matches: 8.

In DNA, the CDR3 is TGTGCCAGCAGTTTAGTCGGACCTACCTTTTATGGCTACACCTTC. It encodes CASSLVGPTFYGYTF. V and J are TRBV12-3 or TRBV12-4 and TRBJ1-2; D gene uncertain. The CDR3 consists of 15 residues. V dropped 1 base and J dropped 5 bases, with 14 bases sitting between them.

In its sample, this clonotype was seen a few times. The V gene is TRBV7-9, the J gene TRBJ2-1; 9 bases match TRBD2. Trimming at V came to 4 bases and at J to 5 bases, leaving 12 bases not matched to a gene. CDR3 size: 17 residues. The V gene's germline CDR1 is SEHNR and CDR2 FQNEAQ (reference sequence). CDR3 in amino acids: CASSSTLAGGRDNEQFF. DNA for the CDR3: TGTGCCAGCAGCTCGACCCTCGCGGGGGGGCGCGACAATGAGCAGTTCTTC.

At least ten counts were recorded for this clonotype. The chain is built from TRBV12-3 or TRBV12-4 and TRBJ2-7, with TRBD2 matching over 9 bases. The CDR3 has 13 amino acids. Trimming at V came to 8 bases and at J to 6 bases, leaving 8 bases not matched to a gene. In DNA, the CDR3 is TGTGCCAGCGGACTAGCGCTGTGGGGCGAGCAGTACTTC. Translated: CASGLALWGEQYF.

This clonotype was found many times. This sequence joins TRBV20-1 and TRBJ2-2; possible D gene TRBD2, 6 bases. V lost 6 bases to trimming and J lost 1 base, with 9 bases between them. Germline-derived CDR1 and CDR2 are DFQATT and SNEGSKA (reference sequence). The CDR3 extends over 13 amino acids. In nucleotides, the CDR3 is TGCAGTGCCTTTAGCGGGAACACCGGGGAGCTGTTTTTT. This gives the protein CSAFSGNTGELFF.

The CDR3 nucleotides read TGCGCCAGCAGCGGGGGGACAGGGTTCATGAACACTGAAGCTTTCTTT. Translation: CASSGGTGFMNTEAFF. The J gene is TRBJ1-1, the V gene TRBV5-1; the match to TRBD1 covers 9 bases. Germline CDR1 and CDR2: SGHRS and YFSETQ. This CDR3 contains 16 residues. J was trimmed by 0 bases and V by 4 bases; bases with no gene match: 7.

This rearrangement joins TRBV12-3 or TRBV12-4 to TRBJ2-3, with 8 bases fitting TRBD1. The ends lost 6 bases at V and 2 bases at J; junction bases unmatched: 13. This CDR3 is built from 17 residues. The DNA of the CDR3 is TGTGCCAGCAGGGGGGGACAGGAGAAAAAAAACACAGATACGCAGTATTTT. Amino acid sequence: CASRGGQEKKNTDTQYF.

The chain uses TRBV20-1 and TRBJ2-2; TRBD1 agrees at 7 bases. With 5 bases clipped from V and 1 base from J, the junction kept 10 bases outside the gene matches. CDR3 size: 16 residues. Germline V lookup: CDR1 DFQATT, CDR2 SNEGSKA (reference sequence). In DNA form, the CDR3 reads TGCAGTGCTCCCCGACAGGGAGCGAAGAACACCGGGGAGCTGTTTTTT. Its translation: CSAPRQGAKNTGELFF.

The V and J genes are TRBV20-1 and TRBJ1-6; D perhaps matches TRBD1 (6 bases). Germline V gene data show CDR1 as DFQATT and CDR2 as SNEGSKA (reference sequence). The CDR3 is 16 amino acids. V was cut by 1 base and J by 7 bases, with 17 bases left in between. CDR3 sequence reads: CSARVRGFPANSPLHF. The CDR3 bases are TGCAGTGCTAGAGTCAGGGGATTTCCTGCAAATTCACCCCTCCACTTT.

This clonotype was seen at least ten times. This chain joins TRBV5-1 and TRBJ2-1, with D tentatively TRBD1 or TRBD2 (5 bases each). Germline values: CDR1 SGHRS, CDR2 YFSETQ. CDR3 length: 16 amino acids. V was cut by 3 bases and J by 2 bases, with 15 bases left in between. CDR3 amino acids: CASSSAGTSTYNEQFF. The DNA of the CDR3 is TGCGCCAGCAGCTCAGCCGGGACCTCGACCTACAATGAGCAGTTCTTC.

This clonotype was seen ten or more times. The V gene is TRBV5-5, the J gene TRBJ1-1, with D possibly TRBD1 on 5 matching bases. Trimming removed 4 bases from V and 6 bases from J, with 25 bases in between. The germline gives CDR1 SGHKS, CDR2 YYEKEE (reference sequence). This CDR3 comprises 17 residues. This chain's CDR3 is CASSPLRVGPSPPEAFF. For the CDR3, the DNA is TGTGCCAGCAGCCCGCTCAGGGTCGGGCCTTCCCCCCCTGAAGCTTTCTTT. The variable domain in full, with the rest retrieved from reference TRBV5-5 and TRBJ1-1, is DAGVTQSPTHLIKTRGQQVTLRCSPISGHKSVSWYQQVLGQGPQFIFQYYEKEERGRGNFPDRFSARQFPNYSSELNVNALLLGDSALYLCASSPLRVGPSPPEAFFGQGTRLTVV.

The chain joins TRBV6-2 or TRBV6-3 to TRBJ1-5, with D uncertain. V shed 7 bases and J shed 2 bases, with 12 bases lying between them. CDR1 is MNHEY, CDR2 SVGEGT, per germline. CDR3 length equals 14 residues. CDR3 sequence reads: CASTVGWGNQPQHF. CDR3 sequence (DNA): TGTGCCAGCACCGTAGGGTGGGGCAATCAGCCCCAGCATTTT.

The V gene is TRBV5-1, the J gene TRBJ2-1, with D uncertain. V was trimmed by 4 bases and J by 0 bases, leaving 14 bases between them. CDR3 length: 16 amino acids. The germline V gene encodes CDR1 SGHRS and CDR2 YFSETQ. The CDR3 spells CASSPSWSSSYNEQFF. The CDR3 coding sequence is TGCGCCAGCAGCCCCTCTTGGAGTAGCTCCTACAATGAGCAGTTCTTC.

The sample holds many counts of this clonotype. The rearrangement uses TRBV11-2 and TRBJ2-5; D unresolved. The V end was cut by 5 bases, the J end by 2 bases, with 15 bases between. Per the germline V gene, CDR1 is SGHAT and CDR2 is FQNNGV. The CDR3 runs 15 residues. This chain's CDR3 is CASSPFRTQQETQYF. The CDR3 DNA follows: TGTGCCAGCAGCCCCTTTAGGACCCAGCAAGAGACCCAGTACTTC.

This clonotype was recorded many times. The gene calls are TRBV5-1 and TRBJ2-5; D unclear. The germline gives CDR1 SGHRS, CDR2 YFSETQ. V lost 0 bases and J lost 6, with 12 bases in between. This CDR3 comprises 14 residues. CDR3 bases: TGCGCCAGCAGCTTGGCCGGCAGCCCGAAGACCCAGTACTTC. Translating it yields CASSLAGSPKTQYF.

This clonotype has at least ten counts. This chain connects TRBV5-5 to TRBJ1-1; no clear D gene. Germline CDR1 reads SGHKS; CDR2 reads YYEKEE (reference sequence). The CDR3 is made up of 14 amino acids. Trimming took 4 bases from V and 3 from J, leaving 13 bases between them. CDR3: CASSLPGEDTEAFF. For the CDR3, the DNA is TGTGCCAGCAGCCTACCCGGGGAGGACACTGAAGCTTTCTTT.

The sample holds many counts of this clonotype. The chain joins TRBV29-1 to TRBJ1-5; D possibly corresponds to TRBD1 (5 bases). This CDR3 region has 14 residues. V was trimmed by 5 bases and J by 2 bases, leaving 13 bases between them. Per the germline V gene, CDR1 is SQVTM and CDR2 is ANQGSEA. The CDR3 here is CSVRDWGGNQPQHF. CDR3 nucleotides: TGCAGCGTTCGGGATTGGGGGGGCAATCAGCCCCAGCATTTT.

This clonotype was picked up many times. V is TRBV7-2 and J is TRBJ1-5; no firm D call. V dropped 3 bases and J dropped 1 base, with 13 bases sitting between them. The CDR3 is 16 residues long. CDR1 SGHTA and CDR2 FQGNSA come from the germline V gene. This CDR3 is CASSFGRRSSNQPQHF. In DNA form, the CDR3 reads TGTGCCAGCAGCTTTGGACGGAGGTCAAGCAATCAGCCCCAGCATTTT. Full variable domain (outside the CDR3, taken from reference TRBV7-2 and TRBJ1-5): GAGVSQSPSNKVTEKGKDVELRCDPISGHTALYWYRQSLGQGLEFLIYFQGNSAPDKSGLPSDRFSAERTGGSVSTLTIQRTQQEDSAVYLCASSFGRRSSNQPQHFGDGTRLSIL.

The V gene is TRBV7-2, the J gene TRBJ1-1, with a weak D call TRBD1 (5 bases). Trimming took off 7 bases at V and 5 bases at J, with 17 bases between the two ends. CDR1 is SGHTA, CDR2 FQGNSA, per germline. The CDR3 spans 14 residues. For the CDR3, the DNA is TGTGCCAGCAACCCCCCGGGGGTGAGGACTGAAGCTTTCTTT. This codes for CASNPPGVRTEAFF.

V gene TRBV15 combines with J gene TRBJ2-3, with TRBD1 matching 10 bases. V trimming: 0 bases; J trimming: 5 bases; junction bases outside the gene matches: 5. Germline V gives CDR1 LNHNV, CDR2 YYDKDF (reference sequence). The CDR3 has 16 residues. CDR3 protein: CATSRDPGQGLDTQYF. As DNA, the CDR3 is TGTGCCACCAGCAGAGACCCGGGACAGGGGTTAGATACGCAGTATTTT.

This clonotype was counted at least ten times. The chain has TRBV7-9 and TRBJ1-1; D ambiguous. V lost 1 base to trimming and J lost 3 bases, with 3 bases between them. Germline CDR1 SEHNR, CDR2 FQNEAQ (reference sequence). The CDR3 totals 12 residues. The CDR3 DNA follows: TGTGCCAGCAGCTTAGAGGACACTGAAGCTTTCTTT. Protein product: CASSLEDTEAFF.

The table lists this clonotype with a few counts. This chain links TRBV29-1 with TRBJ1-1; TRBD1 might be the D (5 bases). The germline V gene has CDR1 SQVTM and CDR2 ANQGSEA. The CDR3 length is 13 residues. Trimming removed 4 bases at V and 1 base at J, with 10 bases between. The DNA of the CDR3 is TGCAGCGTTGCGCGGGGCACGAACACTGAAGCTTTCTTT. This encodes CSVARGTNTEAFF.

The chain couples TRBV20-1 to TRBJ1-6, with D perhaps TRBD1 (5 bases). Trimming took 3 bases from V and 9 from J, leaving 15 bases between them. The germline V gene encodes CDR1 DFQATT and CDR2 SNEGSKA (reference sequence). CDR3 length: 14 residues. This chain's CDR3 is CSASQAGLGSPLHF. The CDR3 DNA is TGCAGTGCTAGTCAGGCAGGGTTGGGTTCACCCCTCCACTTT.

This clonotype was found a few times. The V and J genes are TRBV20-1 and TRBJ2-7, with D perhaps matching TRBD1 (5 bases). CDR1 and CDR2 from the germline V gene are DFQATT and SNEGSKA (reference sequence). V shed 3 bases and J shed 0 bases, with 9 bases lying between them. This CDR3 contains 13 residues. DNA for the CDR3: TGCAGTGCTAGGGACACGAGCTCCTACGAGCAGTACGTC. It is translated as CSARDTSSYEQYV.

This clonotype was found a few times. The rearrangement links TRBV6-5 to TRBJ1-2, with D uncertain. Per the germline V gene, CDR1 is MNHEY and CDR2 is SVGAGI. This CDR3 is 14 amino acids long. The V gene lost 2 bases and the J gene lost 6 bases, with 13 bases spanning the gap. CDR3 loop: CASSYGYSVDGYTF. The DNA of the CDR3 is TGTGCCAGCAGTTACGGGTACAGTGTGGATGGCTACACCTTC.

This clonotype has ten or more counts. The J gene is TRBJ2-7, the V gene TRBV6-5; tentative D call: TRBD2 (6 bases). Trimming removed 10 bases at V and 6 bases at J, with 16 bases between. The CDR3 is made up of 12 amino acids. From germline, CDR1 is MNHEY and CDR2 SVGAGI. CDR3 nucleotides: TGTGCCATCCTCTCACCGCGGGGCGAGCAGTACTTC. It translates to CAILSPRGEQYF.

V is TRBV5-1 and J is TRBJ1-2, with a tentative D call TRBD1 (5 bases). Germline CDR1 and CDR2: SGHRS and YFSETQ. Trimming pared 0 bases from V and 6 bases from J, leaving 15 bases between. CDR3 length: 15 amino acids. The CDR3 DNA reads TGCGCCAGCAGCTTGGCCCAGACAGATTCAAATGGCTACACCTTC. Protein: CASSLAQTDSNGYTF.